This T cell receptor beta chain was captured by sequencing in a study of blood T cell repertoires in COVID-19. Overall study: Acute and convalescent COVID-19 samples came from the United States, Italy and Spain. PBMCs, B-cell-depleted T cells, or T cells provided the cDNA or gDNA that made up the material.

Sequencing used immunoSEQ multiplex PCR; TCRdb keeps in-frame clones, though not all of them. The sample consists of about 300,000 clones, around 88% of them appearing once. Sequenced sample: peripheral blood. The TCR sequence derives from a woman aged 25 to 39 who had recovered from COVID-19.

CDR3 bases: TGCAGCGTCGACGGACTACCTCTGGAGACCCAGTACTTC. Its protein is CSVDGLPLETQYF. This chain links TRBV29-1 with TRBJ2-5, with D tentatively TRBD2 (6 bases). There are 13 residues in the CDR3. Germline assignment: CDR1 SQVTM and CDR2 ANQGSEA. V lost 6 bases and J 5 bases, leaving 16 bases between the germline ends.